The 15 T cell receptor beta chains below come from one sample, sequenced in a study of blood T cell repertoires in COVID-19. Generated by immunoSEQ multiplex PCR, the TCRdb table keeps only in-frame clones and is missing some. The data show about 180,000 clones, 70% to 80% seen once. Sequencing was performed on PBMCs or T cells enriched from blood (not recorded which). These receptors were taken from a woman aged 50 to 60 who had recovered from COVID-19.

The gene calls are TRBV16 and TRBJ1-3; no firm D call. The germline CDR1 and CDR2 sequences are KGHSY and FQNENV. The CDR3 is made up of 14 amino acids. The V end lost 6 bases, the J end lost 0 bases, and 9 bases lay between the germline ends. The CDR3 protein is CASRKTGSGNTIYF. The CDR3, as DNA: TGTGCCAGCAGAAAAACGGGCTCTGGAAACACCATATATTTT.

The table lists this clone with a count of one. This chain connects TRBV5-1 to TRBJ2-7; D might be TRBD1 (6 bases). Germline loops: CDR1 SGHRS, CDR2 YFSETQ. V dropped 6 bases and J dropped 0 bases, with 16 bases sitting between them. This CDR3 has 15 residues. The CDR3 DNA follows: TGCGCCAGCACCCGGGGTGGACAGCGCTCCTACGAGCAGTACTTC. This codes for CASTRGGQRSYEQYF.

This clone showed up just a few times. This chain links TRBV7-9 with TRBJ2-2, with a weak D call TRBD2 (5 bases). CDR1 is SEHNR, CDR2 FQNEAQ, per germline (reference sequence). Deletions cut 2 bases from V and 5 bases from J, with 12 bases between. The CDR3 extends over 15 amino acids. The CDR3 DNA reads as TGTGCCAGCAGCTTATCAGCGAGGGATACCGGGGAGCTGTTTTTT. Translated: CASSLSARDTGELFF.

The chain uses TRBV28 and TRBJ2-6, with TRBD1 matching 8 bases. The germline gives CDR1 MDHEN, CDR2 SYDVKM. V shed 5 bases, J shed 9 bases, and the junction held 9 bases outside the gene matches. This CDR3 spans 15 amino acids. The CDR3 DNA reads TGTGCCAGCAGTCCCCCCGGACAGGGAGGCAACGTCCTGACTTTC. As protein: CASSPPGQGGNVLTF.

The V gene is TRBV9, the J gene TRBJ2-7, with D perhaps TRBD1 (7 bases). Germline V lookup: CDR1 SGDLS, CDR2 YYNGEE. Trimming left V 3 bases short and J 6 bases short, with 19 bases between. The CDR3 spans 15 residues. CDR3 region: CASSAQTGRNVEQYF. CDR3 DNA sequence: TGTGCCAGCAGCGCCCAGACAGGGAGGAACGTCGAGCAGTACTTC.

This rearrangement joins TRBV19 to TRBJ1-6; D ambiguous. The ends were cut back, 5 bases at V and 13 bases at J, with 15 bases in the middle. Germline CDR1 is LNHDA and CDR2 is SQIVND (reference sequence). This CDR3 comprises 13 residues. This CDR3 reads CASSPIQKRPLHF. CDR3 DNA: TGTGCCAGTAGTCCGATCCAAAAGCGGCCCCTCCACTTT.

This clone was observed a single time. The chain combines TRBV27 with TRBJ2-1; TRBD2 matches at 7 bases. There are 17 residues in the CDR3. Germline CDR1 and CDR2: MNHEY and SMNVEV (reference sequence). The trim removed 5 bases at V and 7 bases at J, leaving 17 bases unmatched. CDR3 region: CASSTTGGLADVNEQFF. For the CDR3, the DNA is TGTGCCAGCAGTACAACGGGCGGGCTAGCGGACGTGAATGAGCAGTTCTTC.

The CDR3 DNA follows: TGTGCCAGCAGCTTCGGACAGGGTGGCTTCTATGGCTACACCTTC. It codes for CASSFGQGGFYGYTF. The chain recombines TRBV7-9 with TRBJ1-2; 8 positions agree with TRBD1. After removal of 3 bases from V and 4 bases from J, the junction contained 7 bases not matched to a gene. This CDR3 comprises 15 residues. In germline, CDR1 is SEHNR, CDR2 FQNEAQ (reference sequence).

The V call is TRBV7-8, the J call TRBJ2-2, with TRBD2 matching 10 bases. The CDR3 is 15 residues long. CDR1 and CDR2 from the germline V gene are SGHVS and FQNEAQ. Trimming removed 1 base from V and 6 bases from J; junction bases left unmatched: 2. For the CDR3, the DNA is TGTGCCAGCAGCTTAGTGAGCGGGAGGGCCGGGGAGCTGTTTTTT. The encoded protein is CASSLVSGRAGELFF.

This chain connects TRBV6-5 to TRBJ1-1; maybe TRBD1 (5 bases). CDR1 is MNHEY, CDR2 SVGAGI, per germline. The CDR3 is made up of 16 amino acids. The germline V and J ends were trimmed by 7 bases and 6 bases, with 24 bases remaining between them. CDR3 nucleotide sequence: TGTGCCAGCATTTATCCAGTCTACTCAGGGCGGCCTGAAGCTTTCTTT. This codes for CASIYPVYSGRPEAFF.

The chain recombines TRBV11-3 with TRBJ2-7, with 9 bases that match TRBD1. Germline V gene lookup returns CDR1 SGHNT and CDR2 YENEEA. With V trimmed by 0 bases and J by 3 bases, 6 bases remained unmatched. This CDR3 is built from 16 residues. CDR3 nucleotides: TGTGCCAGCAGCTTAGAATGGGACAGGGTGGTCTACGAGCAGTACTTC. Translated: CASSLEWDRVVYEQYF. Looking up the rest from reference TRBV11-3 and TRBJ2-7 gives the full variable domain: EAGVVQSPRYKIIEKKQPVAFWCNPISGHNTLYWYLQNLGQGPELLIRYENEEAVDDSQLPKDRFSAERLKGVDSTLKIQPAELGDSAVYLCASSLEWDRVVYEQYFGPGTRLTVT.

The table lists this clone with a few counts. The rearrangement joins TRBV28 to TRBJ2-1, with TRBD2 matching 12 bases. The junction had 12 bases not matched to a gene; V was cut back by 5 bases and J by 7 bases. Germline V lookup: CDR1 MDHEN, CDR2 SYDVKM. The CDR3 is 17 amino acids. The CDR3 region is CASSKLSTSGRINEQFF. In nucleotides, the CDR3 is TGTGCCAGCAGTAAATTATCGACTAGCGGGAGAATAAATGAGCAGTTCTTC.

CDR3 nucleotide sequence: TGTGCCAGCAGTTCCAGACAGAGCGTAGATACGCAGTATTTT. This sequence encodes CASSSRQSVDTQYF. V and J are TRBV28 and TRBJ2-3, with D possibly being TRBD1 (5 bases). CDR1 and CDR2 (germline): MDHEN, SYDVKM. The CDR3 is made up of 14 amino acids. Trimming removed 4 bases from V and 5 bases from J, with 13 bases in between.

V usage is TRBV5-6 and J usage is TRBJ2-7; 10 positions match TRBD2. Germline loops: CDR1 SGHDT, CDR2 YYEEEE. The trim removed 6 bases at V and 2 bases at J, leaving 11 bases unmatched. The CDR3 has 16 amino acids. The CDR3 here is CASTYLAGALTYEQYF. The DNA of the CDR3 is TGTGCCAGCACCTACCTAGCGGGAGCTCTCACCTACGAGCAGTACTTC.

About this clone itself: Other DNA sequences from this sample encode an identical CDR3 as well. This rearrangement joins TRBV11-2 to TRBJ2-5, with D unresolved. Trimming cost V 5 bases and J 0 bases, with 4 bases left between them. This CDR3 is built from 12 residues. The germline V gene encodes CDR1 SGHAT and CDR2 FQNNGV. The CDR3 bases are TGTGCCAGCAGCCGTGACCAAGAGACCCAGTACTTC. Translation: CASSRDQETQYF. Together with reference TRBV11-2 and TRBJ2-5, the CDR3 gives the full variable domain: EAGVAQSPRYKIIEKRQSVAFWCNPISGHATLYWYQQILGQGPKLLIQFQNNGVVDDSQLPKDRFSAERLKGVDSTLKIQPAKLEDSAVYLCASSRDQETQYFGPGTRLLVL.